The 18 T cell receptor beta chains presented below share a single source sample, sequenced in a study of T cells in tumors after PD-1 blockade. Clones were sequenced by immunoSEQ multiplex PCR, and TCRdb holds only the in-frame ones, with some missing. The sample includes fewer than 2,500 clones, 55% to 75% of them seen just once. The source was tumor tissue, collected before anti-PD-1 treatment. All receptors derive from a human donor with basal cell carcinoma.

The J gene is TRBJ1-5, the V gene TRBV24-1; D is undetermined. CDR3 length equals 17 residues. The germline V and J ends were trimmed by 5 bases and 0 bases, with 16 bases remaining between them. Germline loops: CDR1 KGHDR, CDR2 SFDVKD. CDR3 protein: CATSGEKGRNSNQPQHF. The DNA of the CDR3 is TGTGCCACCAGTGGGGAGAAGGGCCGGAATAGCAATCAGCCCCAGCATTTT.

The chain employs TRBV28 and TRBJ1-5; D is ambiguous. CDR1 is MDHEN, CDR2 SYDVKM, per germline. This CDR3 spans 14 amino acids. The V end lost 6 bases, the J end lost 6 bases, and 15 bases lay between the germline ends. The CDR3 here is CASRDPQVSQPQHF. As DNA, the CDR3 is TGTGCCAGCAGGGACCCCCAGGTGAGTCAGCCCCAGCATTTT.

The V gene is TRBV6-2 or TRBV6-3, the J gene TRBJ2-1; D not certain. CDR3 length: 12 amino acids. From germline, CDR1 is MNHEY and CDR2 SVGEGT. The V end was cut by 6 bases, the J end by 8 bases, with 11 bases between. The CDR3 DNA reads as TGTGCCAGCAGCCCCGGTGGCGATGAGCAGTTCTTC. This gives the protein CASSPGGDEQFF.

This chain's CDR3 is CASTKRTKGMNTEAFF. The CDR3 bases are TGTGCCAGCACCAAACGAACGAAGGGGATGAACACTGAAGCTTTCTTT. The J gene is TRBJ1-1, the V gene TRBV7-9, with D possibly being TRBD1 (5 bases). The CDR3 length is 16 residues. In germline, CDR1 is SEHNR, CDR2 FQNEAQ (reference sequence). V was trimmed by 7 bases and J by 0 bases, leaving 18 bases between them. Supplemented by reference TRBV7-9 and TRBJ1-1, the full variable domain reads DTGVSQNPRHKITKRGQNVTFRCDPISEHNRLYWYRQTLGQGPEFLTYFQNEAQLEKSRLLSDRFSAERPKGSFSTLEIQRTEQGDSAMYLCASTKRTKGMNTEAFFGQGTRLTVV.

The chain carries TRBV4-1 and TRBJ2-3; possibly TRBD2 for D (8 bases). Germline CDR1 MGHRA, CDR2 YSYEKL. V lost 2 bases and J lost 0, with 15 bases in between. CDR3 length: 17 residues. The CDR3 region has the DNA TGCGCCAGCAGCCAAAAGGGGGCGGGGGGTAGCACAGATACGCAGTATTTT. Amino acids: CASSQKGAGGSTDTQYF.

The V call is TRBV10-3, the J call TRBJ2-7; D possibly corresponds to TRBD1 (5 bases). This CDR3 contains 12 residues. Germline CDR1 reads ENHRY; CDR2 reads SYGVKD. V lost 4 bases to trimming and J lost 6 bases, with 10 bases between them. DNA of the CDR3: TGTGCCATCAGTGGACAGTCTATCGAGCAGTACTTC. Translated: CAISGQSIEQYF.

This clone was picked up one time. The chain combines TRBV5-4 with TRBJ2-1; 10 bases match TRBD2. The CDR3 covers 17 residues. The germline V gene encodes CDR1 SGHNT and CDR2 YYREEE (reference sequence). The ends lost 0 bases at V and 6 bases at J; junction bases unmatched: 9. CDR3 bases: TGTGCCAGCAGCTTGGTGGGTCTAGCGGGAGTGGCCAATGAGCAGTTCTTC. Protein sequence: CASSLVGLAGVANEQFF.

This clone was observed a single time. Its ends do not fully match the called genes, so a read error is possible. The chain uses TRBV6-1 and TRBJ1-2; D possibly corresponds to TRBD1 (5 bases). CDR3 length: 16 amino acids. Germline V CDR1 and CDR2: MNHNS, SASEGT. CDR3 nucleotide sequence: TGTGCTAGCAGTGAAGGGACGCTGGCAGGGCCTTGGGGCTACACCTTC. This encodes CASSEGTLAGPWGYTF.

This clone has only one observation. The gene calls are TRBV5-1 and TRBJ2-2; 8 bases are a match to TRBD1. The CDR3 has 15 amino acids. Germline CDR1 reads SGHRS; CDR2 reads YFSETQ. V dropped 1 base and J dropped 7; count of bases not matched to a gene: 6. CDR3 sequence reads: CASSLSRGRIGELFF. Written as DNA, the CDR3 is TGCGCCAGCAGCTTGAGCAGGGGGCGGATCGGGGAGCTGTTTTTT.

The CDR3 DNA reads as TGTGCCAGCAGCGTAGGACAGGGACGGGGCACCGGGGAGCTGTTTTTT. Its translation is CASSVGQGRGTGELFF. The chain is built from TRBV9 and TRBJ2-2; 7 bases line up with TRBD1. The CDR3 consists of 16 residues. Per germline, CDR1 SGDLS and CDR2 YYNGEE. V lost 0 bases and J lost 4; bases outside the gene matches: 6.

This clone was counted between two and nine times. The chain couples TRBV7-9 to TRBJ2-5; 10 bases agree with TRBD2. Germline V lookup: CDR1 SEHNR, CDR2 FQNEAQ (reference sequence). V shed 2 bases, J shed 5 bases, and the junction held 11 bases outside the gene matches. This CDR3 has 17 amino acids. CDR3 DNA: TGTGCCAGCAGCTTATGGAGCAGCGGGAGGGCGGTGGAGACCCAGTACTTC. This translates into CASSLWSSGRAVETQYF.

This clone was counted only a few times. In DNA form, the CDR3 reads TGTGCCAGTAGTACGGCAATACTATACGAGCAGTACTTC. Protein product: CASSTAILYEQYF. This chain links TRBV19 with TRBJ2-7; D gene unclear. The CDR3 has 13 residues. Germline CDR1 is LNHDA and CDR2 is SQIVND (reference sequence). V shed 4 bases and J shed 4 bases, with 11 bases lying between them.

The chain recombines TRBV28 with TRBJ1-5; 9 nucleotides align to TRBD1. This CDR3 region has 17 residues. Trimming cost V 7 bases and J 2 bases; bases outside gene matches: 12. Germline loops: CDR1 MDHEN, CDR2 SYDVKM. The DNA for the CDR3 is TGTGCCAGCATTCTAGACAGGGGGGAAGGCGGCAATCAGCCCCAGCATTTT. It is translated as CASILDRGEGGNQPQHF.

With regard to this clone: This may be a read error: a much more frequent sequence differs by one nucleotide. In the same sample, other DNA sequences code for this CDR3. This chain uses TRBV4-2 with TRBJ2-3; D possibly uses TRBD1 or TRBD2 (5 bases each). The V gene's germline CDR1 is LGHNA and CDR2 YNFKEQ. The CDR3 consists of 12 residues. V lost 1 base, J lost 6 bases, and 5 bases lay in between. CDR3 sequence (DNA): TGTGCCAGCAGCCAAGGGGGGGATACGCAGTATTTT. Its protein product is CASSQGGDTQYF.

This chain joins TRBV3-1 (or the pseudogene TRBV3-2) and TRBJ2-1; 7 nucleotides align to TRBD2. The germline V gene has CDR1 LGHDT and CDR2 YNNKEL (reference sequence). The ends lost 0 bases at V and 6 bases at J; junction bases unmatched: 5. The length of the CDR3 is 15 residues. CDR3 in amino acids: CASSQDPVAGNEQFF. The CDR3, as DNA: TGTGCCAGCAGCCAAGATCCGGTAGCGGGCAATGAGCAGTTCTTC.

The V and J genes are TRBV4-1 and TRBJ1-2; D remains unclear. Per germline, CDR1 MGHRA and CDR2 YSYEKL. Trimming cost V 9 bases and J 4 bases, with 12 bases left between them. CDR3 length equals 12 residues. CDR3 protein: CASSDTLYGYTF. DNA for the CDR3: TGCGCCAGTTCCGACACCCTCTATGGCTACACCTTC.

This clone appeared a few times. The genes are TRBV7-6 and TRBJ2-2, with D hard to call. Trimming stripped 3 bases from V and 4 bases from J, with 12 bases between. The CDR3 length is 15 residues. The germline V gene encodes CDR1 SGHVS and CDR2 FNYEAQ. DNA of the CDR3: TGTGCCAGCAGCTTTATGGCATCGAGCACCGGGGAGCTGTTTTTT. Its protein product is CASSFMASSTGELFF. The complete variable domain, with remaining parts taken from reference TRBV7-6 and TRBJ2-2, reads GAGVSQSPRYKVTKRGQDVALRCDPISGHVSLYWYRQALGQGPEFLTYFNYEAQQDKSGLPNDRFSAERPEGSISTLTIQRTEQRDSAMYRCASSFMASSTGELFFGEGSRLTVL.

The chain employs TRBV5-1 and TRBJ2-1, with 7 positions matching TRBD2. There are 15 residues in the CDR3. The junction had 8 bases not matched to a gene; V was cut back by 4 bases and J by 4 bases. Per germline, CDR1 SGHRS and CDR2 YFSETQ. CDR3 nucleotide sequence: TGCGCCAGCAGCCCGGGACTATCGACGTACAATGAGCAGTTCTTC. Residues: CASSPGLSTYNEQFF.